This T cell receptor beta chain originates from a study of blood T cell repertoires in COVID-19. Generated by immunoSEQ multiplex PCR, the TCRdb table keeps only in-frame clones and is missing some. The repertoire holds 95,000 to 100,000 clones, 80% to 95% seen once, with approximately 5.7% in the top ten. Trimming shortened V by 6 bases and J by 0 bases, and 8 bases separated the two germline ends. In germline, CDR1 is SGHTA, CDR2 FQGTGA. The CDR3 length is 14 residues. The TCR was taken from a man aged 45-60 years with active COVID-19. The specimen was peripheral blood. The V call is TRBV7-3, the J call TRBJ2-2, with D possibly matching TRBD2 (5 bases). The CDR3 sequence is CASRPTTNTGELFF. Written as DNA, the CDR3 is TGTGCCAGCAGACCGACTACGAACACCGGGGAGCTGTTTTTT.